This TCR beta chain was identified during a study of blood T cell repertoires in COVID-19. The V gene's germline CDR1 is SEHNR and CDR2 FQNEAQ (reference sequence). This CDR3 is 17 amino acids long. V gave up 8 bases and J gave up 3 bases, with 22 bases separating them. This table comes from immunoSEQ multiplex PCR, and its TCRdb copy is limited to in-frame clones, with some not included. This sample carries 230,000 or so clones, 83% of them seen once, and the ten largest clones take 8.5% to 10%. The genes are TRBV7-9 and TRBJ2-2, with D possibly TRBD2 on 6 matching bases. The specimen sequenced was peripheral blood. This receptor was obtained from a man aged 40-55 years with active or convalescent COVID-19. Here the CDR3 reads CASPFPDTPGDTGELFF. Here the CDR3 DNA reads TGTGCCAGCCCCTTCCCTGACACACCGGGGGACACCGGGGAGCTGTTTTTT.